The rows below give T cell receptor beta chains drawn from one sample of a study of vaccination and CD4 T cells after COVID-19. Via MiXCR, TCRdb re-called the PCR reads, giving one row per CDR3 protein. The data contain 25,000 or so distinct CDR3 sequences, around two thirds of them singletons. Their antigen targets remain unknown. This material consisted of CD4+ T cells from blood, cultured in vitro, taken after SARS-CoV-2 vaccination. The source of these receptors is a human donor who received a COVID-19 vaccine. Each CDR3 is given with its conserved first and last residue. Fields, in order: V gene, J gene, clone size, D gene, CDR3 DNA, CDR3 protein. D genes are given only for firm matches. The size entry is marked missing in some rows and otherwise reads once, few, many or a size class.

>TRBV29-1|TRBJ2-5|few|NA
TGCAGCGTTGTGGGGGGCTATGAGACCCAGTACTTC
CSVVGGYETQYF
>TRBV6-4|TRBJ2-1|NA|NA
TGTGCCAGCAGTGTGTCGCGGAACGGGGGCAATGAGCAGTTCTTC
CASSVSRNGGNEQFF
>TRBV7-2|TRBJ1-1|NA|NA
TGTGCCAGCAGCGGAAGTCCGGGGGACACTGAAGCTTTCTTT
CASSGSPGDTEAFF
>TRBV12-3/TRBV12-4|TRBJ1-5|NA|TRBD1
TGTGCCAGCAGTTACGACAGGGCTAGCAATCAGCCCCAGCATTTT
CASSYDRASNQPQHF
>TRBV7-9|TRBJ1-1|few|NA
TGTGCCAGCAAAGCAGGGCAGTACAGGATGAACACTGAAGCTTTCTTT
CASKAGQYRMNTEAFF
>TRBV7-9|TRBJ1-1|NA|NA
TGTGCCAGCAGCGCACCCCCAGGGCGGACTGAAGCTTTCTTT
CASSAPPGRTEAFF
>TRBV20-1|TRBJ1-3|NA|NA
TGCAGTGCTAGAGCAGGGCCTGGAAACACCATATATTTT
CSARAGPGNTIYF
>TRBV7-8|TRBJ1-2|NA|NA
TGTGCCAGCAGCTTGCAACTGACCGAGCCGGGATATGGCTACACCTTC
CASSLQLTEPGYGYTF
>TRBV4-2|TRBJ1-2|NA|TRBD1
TGTGCCAGCAGCCTCGGACAGGGGATTGATGGCTATGGCTACACCTTC
CASSLGQGIDGYGYTF
>TRBV20-1|TRBJ2-6|NA|NA
TGCAGTGCAGTACAGAGCTCTGGGGCCAACGTCCTGACTTTC
CSAVQSSGANVLTF
>TRBV7-6|TRBJ1-2|few|NA
TGTGCCAGCAGCTTATTATCCTCGGGGACATCTTCTGGCTACACCTTC
CASSLLSSGTSSGYTF
>TRBV6-1|TRBJ2-7|NA|TRBD2
TGTGCCAGCAGTGCGCGCGCGGGGGGCTACGAGCAGTACTTC
CASSARAGGYEQYF
>TRBV20-1|TRBJ1-2|NA|NA
TGCAGTGCTAGAGACAAGGGGAACTATGGCTACACCTTC
CSARDKGNYGYTF